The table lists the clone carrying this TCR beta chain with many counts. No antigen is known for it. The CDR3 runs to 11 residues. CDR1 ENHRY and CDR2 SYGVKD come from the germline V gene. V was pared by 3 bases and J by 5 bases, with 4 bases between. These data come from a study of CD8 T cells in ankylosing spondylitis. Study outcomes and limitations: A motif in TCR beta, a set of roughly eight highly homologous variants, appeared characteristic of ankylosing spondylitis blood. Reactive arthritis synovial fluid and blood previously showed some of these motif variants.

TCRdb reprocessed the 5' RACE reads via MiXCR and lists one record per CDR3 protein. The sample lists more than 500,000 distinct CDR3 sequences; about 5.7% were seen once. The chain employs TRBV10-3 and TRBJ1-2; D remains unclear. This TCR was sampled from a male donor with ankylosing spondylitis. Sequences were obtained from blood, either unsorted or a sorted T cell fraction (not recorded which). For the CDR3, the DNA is TGTGCCATCAGTGATGGATATGGCTACACCTTC. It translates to CAISDGYGYTF.